These 18 T cell receptor beta chains were all obtained from the same sample, sequenced in a study of cytomegalovirus exposure and HLA in healthy donors. Assay used: immunoSEQ multiplex PCR; TCRdb lists only in-frame clones, some missing. This repertoire shows about 250,000 clones, around 87% found once; its top ten account for less than 3%. Sequencing was carried out using PBMCs. These receptors came from a man aged 18 to 29 in good health and CMV-seronegative.

The V call is TRBV27, the J call TRBJ2-7; possible D gene TRBD1, 6 bases. CDR1 and CDR2 (germline): MNHEY, SMNVEV (reference sequence). Deletions cut 6 bases from V and 1 base from J, with 10 bases between. There are 13 residues in the CDR3. The CDR3 coding sequence is TGTGCCAGCAGGACGACAGGTTCCTACGAGCAGTACTTC. Protein sequence: CASRTTGSYEQYF.

The chain recombines TRBV7-2 with TRBJ2-5, with a tentative D call TRBD2 (7 bases). Per the germline V gene, CDR1 is SGHTA and CDR2 is FQGNSA. This CDR3 comprises 16 residues. Deletions cut 5 bases from V and 2 bases from J, with 18 bases between. In DNA form, the CDR3 reads TGTGCCAGCAGCCCGCCGCCCGGGGGGCCACAAGAGACCCAGTACTTC. This gives the protein CASSPPPGGPQETQYF.

The chain links TRBV15 to TRBJ1-1; 10 bases fit TRBD1. The CDR3 totals 15 residues. CDR1 and CDR2 (germline): LNHNV, YYDKDF (reference sequence). V shed 0 bases, J shed 5 bases, and the junction held 3 bases outside the gene matches. CDR3 residues: CATSRDPGQGTEAFF. The CDR3 nucleotides read TGTGCCACCAGCAGAGACCCGGGACAGGGGACTGAAGCTTTCTTT.

V gene TRBV11-2 combines with J gene TRBJ1-3; D call uncertain. Deletions cut 6 bases from V and 0 bases from J, with 6 bases between. The CDR3 consists of 13 residues. The germline V gene has CDR1 SGHAT and CDR2 FQNNGV. This chain's CDR3 is CASSPSSGNTIYF. The CDR3 coding sequence is TGTGCCAGCAGTCCGAGCTCTGGAAACACCATATATTTT. The full variable domain, completed using reference TRBV11-2 and TRBJ1-3, is EAGVAQSPRYKIIEKRQSVAFWCNPISGHATLYWYQQILGQGPKLLIQFQNNGVVDDSQLPKDRFSAERLKGVDSTLKIQPAKLEDSAVYLCASSPSSGNTIYFGEGSWLTVV.

The gene calls are TRBV9 and TRBJ1-1; a possible D gene is TRBD1 (5 bases). CDR3 length: 16 amino acids. Trimming removed 3 bases from V and 11 bases from J, with 26 bases in between. The germline CDR1 and CDR2 sequences are SGDLS and YYNGEE. CDR3 nucleotides: TGTGCCAGCAGCGCCAGGGTGGATCTCCCCCTTAACTCGGCTTTCTTT. Translation gives CASSARVDLPLNSAFF.

The genes are TRBV11-2 and TRBJ2-7; D not certain. This CDR3 is built from 12 residues. Germline CDR1 SGHAT, CDR2 FQNNGV. Trimming took 3 bases from V and 6 from J, leaving 9 bases between them. CDR3: CASSFIPSEQYF. CDR3 bases: TGTGCCAGCAGCTTTATCCCGTCCGAGCAGTACTTC.

V is TRBV28 and J is TRBJ1-5; 8 nucleotides align to TRBD1. The CDR3 sequence is 14 residues long. V lost 5 bases, J lost 9 bases, and 9 bases stayed unmatched. From germline, CDR1 is MDHEN and CDR2 SYDVKM. Here the CDR3 DNA reads TGTGCCAGCAGTCCCGGGACAGGTTTAGGGCCCCAGCATTTT. This sequence encodes CASSPGTGLGPQHF.

This clone was picked up a small number of times. The chain is built from TRBV7-3 and TRBJ2-1; 8 bases agree with TRBD2. Germline CDR1 is SGHTA and CDR2 is FQGTGA. The trim removed 4 bases at V and 5 bases at J, leaving 7 bases unmatched. CDR3 size: 15 residues. For the CDR3, the DNA is TGTGCCAGCAGCTGGTACGGGAGGGCCAACAATGAGCAGTTCTTC. Translated, it gives CASSWYGRANNEQFF.

The rearrangement links TRBV6-5 to TRBJ1-2; 7 bases match TRBD1. V dropped 4 bases and J dropped 7; count of bases not matched to a gene: 6. The CDR3 consists of 13 residues. Germline V lookup: CDR1 MNHEY, CDR2 SVGAGI. CDR3 in DNA: TGTGCCAGCAGTTCGACAGGGATCAGTGGCTACACCTTC. Amino acids: CASSSTGISGYTF.

The rearrangement joins TRBV30 to TRBJ2-7; TRBD2 is a possible D gene (5 bases). CDR1 and CDR2 (germline): GTSNPN, SVGIG (reference sequence). The CDR3 totals 12 residues. Trimming shortened V by 3 bases and J by 3 bases, and 9 bases separated the two germline ends. The CDR3 nucleotides are TGTGCCTGGAGGCGAGGGAGCTACGAGCAGTACTTC. It encodes CAWRRGSYEQYF.

The chain uses TRBV2 and TRBJ2-7, with no clear D. Trimming stripped 5 bases from V and 2 bases from J, with 7 bases between. Germline CDR1 SNHLY, CDR2 FYNNEI. The CDR3 has 12 amino acids. The CDR3 DNA is TGTGCCAGCAGTACGGAGCCCTACGAGCAGTACTTC. This codes for CASSTEPYEQYF. Full variable domain (outside the CDR3, taken from reference TRBV2 and TRBJ2-7): EPEVTQTPSHQVTQMGQEVILRCVPISNHLYFYWYRQILGQKVEFLVSFYNNEISEKSEIFDDQFSVERPDGSNFTLKIRSTKLEDSAMYFCASSTEPYEQYFGPGTRLTVT.

The rearrangement joins TRBV15 to TRBJ2-7; D is undetermined. The CDR3 is 13 amino acids. Looked up from germline, CDR1 is LNHNV and CDR2 is YYDKDF (reference sequence). Deletions cut 0 bases from V and 4 bases from J, with 7 bases between. This chain's CDR3 is CATSREPQYEQYF. CDR3 sequence (DNA): TGTGCCACCAGCAGAGAACCACAATACGAGCAGTACTTC.

The chain employs TRBV19 and TRBJ2-7; 7 bases fit TRBD2. The germline CDR1 and CDR2 sequences are LNHDA and SQIVND (reference sequence). J was trimmed by 4 bases and V by 6 bases; bases with no gene match: 18. The length of the CDR3 is 17 residues. The CDR3 region is CASRRKGAAGDIYEQYF. The CDR3 nucleotides read TGTGCCAGTAGGAGGAAAGGGGCGGCGGGAGACATATACGAGCAGTACTTC.

The genes are TRBV9 and TRBJ2-3, with TRBD2 identical over 8 bases. The ends lost 3 bases at V and 5 bases at J; junction bases unmatched: 8. From germline, CDR1 is SGDLS and CDR2 YYNGEE. The CDR3 is 15 amino acids. In DNA form, the CDR3 reads TGTGCCAGCAGCGCCCAAGCGGGGGTGGTAGATACGCAGTATTTT. Translating it yields CASSAQAGVVDTQYF.

The J gene is TRBJ2-1, the V gene TRBV21-1; the table assigns TRBD2, which was not confirmed against the DNA. TRBV21-1 is assigned pseudogene status. CDR3 size: 17 residues. Here the CDR3 reads CASSATSAGSSYNEQFF. The CDR3, as DNA: TGTGCCAGCAGCGCAACTAGCGCCGGGAGCTCCTACAATGAGCAGTTCTTC.

The rearrangement joins TRBV7-9 to TRBJ1-1; D not resolved. Deletions cut 5 bases from V and 1 base from J, with 14 bases between. The CDR3 extends over 15 amino acids. The germline V gene encodes CDR1 SEHNR and CDR2 FQNEAQ (reference sequence). CDR3 nucleotides: TGTGCCAGCAGCACCGGGATAAACAAGAACACTGAAGCTTTCTTT. Translation gives CASSTGINKNTEAFF.

The chain employs TRBV5-4 and TRBJ2-5, with 10 bases aligning to TRBD2. CDR3 size: 16 residues. Germline trimming cut 2 bases from V and 5 bases from J; bases unmatched to any gene: 9. The V gene's germline CDR1 is SGHNT and CDR2 YYREEE (reference sequence). CDR3 nucleotides: TGTGCCAGCAGCTTTTATAGCGGGGGGATTGGGGAGACCCAGTACTTC. Encoded protein: CASSFYSGGIGETQYF.

This clone has a single count. The chain uses TRBV19 and TRBJ2-3; the D is unclear. This CDR3 is 15 amino acids long. Germline V gives CDR1 LNHDA, CDR2 SQIVND (reference sequence). V was pared by 3 bases and J by 1 base, with 11 bases between. CDR3 DNA sequence: TGTGCCAGTAGTATTGTAGGTGGAGGCACAGATACGCAGTATTTT. It is translated as CASSIVGGGTDTQYF.